The entry that follows covers one T cell receptor (beta chain) sequence. Its antigen is currently unknown. This entry comes from a study of cytomegalovirus exposure and HLA in healthy donors. Study-level results: As was reported, the classifier diagnosed cytomegalovirus status with high specificity and sensitivity.

The PCR had 60 Vbeta and 13 Jbeta primers. The repertoire was sequenced with immunoSEQ multiplex PCR; TCRdb's copy has only in-frame clones and lacks some. This table lists tens of thousands of clones. The CDR3 is 15 amino acids. J gave up 5 bases and V 7 bases, and 8 bases lay outside the gene matches. The V gene's germline CDR1 is SGHRS and CDR2 YFSETQ. The origin of this receptor is a man aged 40-50 years in good health and CMV-seropositive. The rearrangement links TRBV5-1 to TRBJ2-1; 11 nucleotides match TRBD2. Material: PBMCs. CDR3 coding DNA: TGCGCCAGCTCAACCGGACTAGCGGGTAACAATGAGCAGTTCTTC. This encodes CASSTGLAGNNEQFF.